This TCR beta chain is from a study of blood T cells in healthy people across ages. About the study: Roughly one uniquely barcoded beta molecule per two T cells was captured. Study-level results: No conclusive comparison of naive versus antigen-experienced cells was possible with unsorted PBMCs. In the absence of known donor CMV status, changes in expanded clonotypes were possibly confounded. In long-lived donors, naive CD4+ cell counts and diversity exceeded those of aged donors.

J lost 5 bases, V lost 0 bases, and 13 bases had no gene match. Germline V gene sequence: CDR1 MNHEY, CDR2 SVGAGI. CDR3 size: 18 residues. Then a second PCR, running about 7 to 11 cycles, was carried out with a sample-barcoded 5' primer and a J-beta primer mix. TCRdb passed the 5' RACE reads through MiXCR, listing each CDR3 protein once. The sample yields about 670,000 distinct CDR3 sequences, 52% seen once. This clonotype has at least ten counts. Antigen unknown. This TCR was sampled from a woman older than 75 in good health. This sequence joins TRBV6-5 and TRBJ2-5, with 9 positions matching TRBD1. The source material was blood. The CDR3 here is CASSYSFPGTGFSETQYF. In DNA form, the CDR3 reads TGTGCCAGCAGTTACTCGTTTCCCGGGACAGGGTTTTCGGAGACCCAGTACTTC.